Here is one TCR beta chain with its context. This sample is part of a study of blood T cell repertoires in COVID-19. Study-level background: Sources were T cells, B-cell-depleted T cells, or PBMCs; the material itself was cDNA or gDNA.

In the authors' methods: Researchers report that nucleated cell counts were estimated from reference gene primer amplification. Clones were read by immunoSEQ multiplex PCR, and TCRdb kept only the in-frame ones, dropping some. The V and J calls and clone size were taken over from that table, and D and trimming were inferred from the DNA. The top ten hold about 15% of the sample, which has 150,000 to 200,000 clones, around 84% seen once. In Seattle, patients joined the study during active infection and were tracked longitudinally. The source of this sequence is a woman in her seventies with COVID-19, enrolled during active disease. The material sequenced was peripheral blood.

The CDR3 DNA reads TGCGCCAGCAGCTTGGATGGGCTCATAGATGAAAAACTGTTTTTT. The encoded protein is CASSLDGLIDEKLFF. The chain uses TRBV5-1 and TRBJ1-4, with D unresolved. The CDR3 has 15 residues. V lost 0 bases and J 6 bases, leaving 12 bases between the germline ends. Looked up from germline, CDR1 is SGHRS and CDR2 is YFSETQ. Using reference TRBV5-1 and TRBJ1-4 for the parts outside the CDR3, the full variable domain is KAGVTQTPRYLIKTRGQQVTLSCSPISGHRSVSWYQQTPGQGLQFLFEYFSETQRNKGNFPGRFSGRQFSNSRSEMNVSTLELGDSALYLCASSLDGLIDEKLFFGSGTQLSVL.